The TCR beta chain described here comes from a study of chemoradiotherapy in HPV16-positive cancers. Trimming left V 3 bases short and J 2 bases short, with 10 bases between. CDR3 length: 14 amino acids. The V gene's germline CDR1 is LNHNV and CDR2 YYDKDF (reference sequence). Profiled with immunoSEQ multiplex PCR; TCRdb holds only in-frame clones, not every one. The table has approximately 9,300 clones, approximately 84% seen once. The gene calls are TRBV15 and TRBJ1-2, with D hard to call. The sequences come from blood, collected from a patient who underwent chemoradiotherapy. This sequence originates from a human donor with HPV-associated anogenital cancer. The CDR3 loop is CATSRGTRNYGYTF. CDR3 in DNA: TGTGCCACCAGCAGGGGAACTAGAAACTATGGCTACACCTTC. Variable domain in full (rest from reference TRBV15 and TRBJ1-2): DAMVIQNPRYQVTQFGKPVTLSCSQTLNHNVMYWYQQKSSQAPKLLFHYYDKDFNNEADTPDNFQSRRPNTSFCFLDIRSPGLGDTAMYLCATSRGTRNYGYTFGSGTRLTVV.